This passage covers 32 T cell receptor beta chains from one sample sequenced in a study of shared clonotypes between healthy human individuals. The assay was immunoSEQ multiplex PCR, and TCRdb's table has in-frame clones only and misses some. The sample records around 1.4 million clones, just under 99% being singletons. The sample comprised naive CD4+ T cells sorted from blood. This sample's subset: CD45RA+ positively selected. These TCRs come from a man aged 25-40 years in good health.

The chain combines TRBV9 with TRBJ2-3, with TRBD2 matching 7 bases. The ends lost 0 bases at V and 11 bases at J; junction bases unmatched: 6. The CDR3 extends over 13 amino acids. The V gene's germline CDR1 is SGDLS and CDR2 YYNGEE. CDR3 DNA: TGTGCCAGCAGCGTAGCCCCGGGGGAGGGGCAGTATTTT. Translated, it gives CASSVAPGEGQYF.

V usage is TRBV11-2 and J usage is TRBJ2-7; 8 bases match TRBD1. With V trimmed by 4 bases and J by 4 bases, 18 bases remained unmatched. The CDR3 is 18 amino acids. Germline CDR1 SGHAT, CDR2 FQNNGV. The DNA of the CDR3 is TGTGCCAGCAGCTCGTCCCAATTCCCCGGGACAGGCGGGTACGAGCAGTACTTC. It yields the protein CASSSSQFPGTGGYEQYF.

This clone was detected only once. The chain links TRBV11-2 to TRBJ2-3; D unresolved. Germline values: CDR1 SGHAT, CDR2 FQNNGV. Trimming shortened V by 2 bases and J by 7 bases, and 10 bases separated the two germline ends. The CDR3 is 13 amino acids. CDR3 coding DNA: TGTGCCAGCAGCTTACCTAGATCCTATACGCAGTATTTT. As protein: CASSLPRSYTQYF.

V usage is TRBV30 and J usage is TRBJ2-5, with D unclear. From germline, CDR1 is GTSNPN and CDR2 SVGIG (reference sequence). Trimming pared 5 bases from V and 3 bases from J, leaving 13 bases between. The CDR3 is made up of 13 amino acids. The CDR3 reads CAWAPGRKETQYF. Written as DNA, the CDR3 is TGTGCCTGGGCTCCTGGACGAAAAGAGACCCAGTACTTC.

The genes are TRBV9 and TRBJ2-7; D possibly corresponds to TRBD1 (5 bases). V lost 1 base and J lost 3, with 14 bases in between. The CDR3 extends over 15 amino acids. The V gene's germline CDR1 is SGDLS and CDR2 YYNGEE. The CDR3 DNA reads TGTGCCAGCAGCGTAAGCGAAGGGGCCAACTACGAGCAGTACTTC. Protein sequence: CASSVSEGANYEQYF.

In regard to this clone: Other nucleotide sequences from this sample produce the same CDR3. The genes are TRBV28 and TRBJ1-2, with D possibly matching TRBD1 (6 bases). The CDR3 length is 12 residues. The V gene lost 6 bases and the J gene lost 4 bases, with 9 bases spanning the gap. Germline lookup yields CDR1 MDHEN and CDR2 SYDVKM. CDR3 region: CASRQGRYGYTF. CDR3 coding DNA: TGTGCCAGCAGACAGGGCCGCTATGGCTACACCTTC.

The chain recombines TRBV5-1 with TRBJ2-5; a possible D gene is TRBD1 (5 bases). This CDR3 is built from 17 residues. V was shortened by 0 bases and J by 4 bases, with 19 bases between the two germline ends. CDR1 SGHRS and CDR2 YFSETQ come from the germline V gene. CDR3 DNA: TGCGCCAGCAGCTTGGATCCGGCAGGGAATCTCCTAGAGACCCAGTACTTC. Residues: CASSLDPAGNLLETQYF.

This rearrangement joins TRBV28 to TRBJ1-5, with D perhaps TRBD1 (5 bases). Looked up from germline, CDR1 is MDHEN and CDR2 is SYDVKM. The CDR3 length is 15 residues. V was shortened by 3 bases and J by 3 bases, with 12 bases between the two germline ends. This chain's CDR3 is CASSFSGGINQPQHF. The DNA of the CDR3 is TGTGCCAGCAGTTTCAGCGGGGGGATCAATCAGCCCCAGCATTTT. Full variable domain (missing parts from reference TRBV28 and TRBJ1-5): DVKVTQSSRYLVKRTGEKVFLECVQDMDHENMFWYRQDPGLGLRLIYFSYDVKMKEKGDIPEGYSVSREKKERFSLILESASTNQTSMYLCASSFSGGINQPQHFGDGTRLSIL.

V usage is TRBV28 and J usage is TRBJ2-1; 9 bases map to TRBD1. Germline V gene data show CDR1 as MDHEN and CDR2 as SYDVKM. Trimming took 3 bases from V and 7 from J; bases not matched to a gene: 7. This CDR3 comprises 15 residues. The CDR3 region is CASSFEGQGWNEQFF. The CDR3 bases are TGTGCCAGCAGTTTTGAGGGACAGGGATGGAATGAGCAGTTCTTC.

V gene TRBV18 combines with J gene TRBJ2-2; D is possibly TRBD2 (5 bases). Germline V lookup: CDR1 KGHSH, CDR2 LQKENI. V lost 1 base, J lost 2 bases, and 17 bases lay in between. The CDR3 extends over 18 amino acids. The CDR3 region is CASSPLSAGSGNTGELFF. For the CDR3, the DNA is TGTGCCAGCTCACCACTTAGCGCGGGCAGCGGAAACACCGGGGAGCTGTTTTTT.

This sequence joins TRBV15 and TRBJ2-7; 7 nucleotides match TRBD1. The CDR3 runs to 15 residues. V shed 8 bases and J 2 bases; nucleotides not matched to a gene: 12. The germline V gene has CDR1 LNHNV and CDR2 YYDKDF (reference sequence). The CDR3 sequence is CATRGLGQVTYEQYF. The CDR3 nucleotides are TGTGCCACCCGAGGGCTAGGACAGGTGACCTACGAGCAGTACTTC.

V is TRBV5-1 and J is TRBJ2-5; 11 nucleotides agree with TRBD2. With 0 bases clipped from V and 5 bases from J, the junction kept 15 bases outside the gene matches. Germline V gives CDR1 SGHRS, CDR2 YFSETQ. The CDR3 contains 19 residues. The chain's CDR3 is CASSLVGSGRASFQETQYF. The CDR3 bases are TGCGCCAGCAGCTTGGTGGGTAGCGGGAGGGCCAGTTTCCAGGAGACCCAGTACTTC.

The J gene is TRBJ2-3, the V gene TRBV7-9; 9 positions agree with TRBD2. This CDR3 is built from 17 residues. Germline V gives CDR1 SEHNR, CDR2 FQNEAQ (reference sequence). After removal of 5 bases from V and 5 bases from J, the junction contained 14 bases not matched to a gene. In nucleotides, the CDR3 is TGTGCCAGCAGCAAAGGTCCTACTAGCGGGCATATAGATACGCAGTATTTT. Translating gives CASSKGPTSGHIDTQYF.

V gene TRBV28 combines with J gene TRBJ1-2; D is uncertain. The CDR3 contains 12 residues. Trimming pared 2 bases from V and 2 bases from J, leaving 3 bases between. Germline CDR1 and CDR2: MDHEN and SYDVKM. The CDR3 DNA reads as TGTGCCAGCAGTTTAATGAACTATGGCTACACCTTC. Translating gives CASSLMNYGYTF.

The CDR3 coding sequence is TGCGCCAGCAGCTTACCGGGAGCCCAAGAGACCCAGTACTTC. It translates to CASSLPGAQETQYF. The J gene is TRBJ2-5, the V gene TRBV5-1; tentative D call: TRBD2 (6 bases). The CDR3 sequence is 14 residues long. The germline V gene has CDR1 SGHRS and CDR2 YFSETQ. Trimming took off 2 bases at V and 1 base at J, with 9 bases between the two ends.

The chain couples TRBV5-1 to TRBJ2-7; 9 bases line up with TRBD1. CDR1 SGHRS and CDR2 YFSETQ come from the germline V gene. Trimming took 0 bases from V and 4 from J; bases not matched to a gene: 11. The CDR3 has 17 residues. The CDR3 protein is CASSLGTGTGKLYEQYF. CDR3 DNA sequence: TGCGCCAGCAGCTTGGGGACCGGGACAGGGAAGCTTTACGAGCAGTACTTC.

J is TRBJ1-4 and V is TRBV28, with 9 bases identical to TRBD1. The CDR3 is made up of 19 amino acids. Trimming took 6 bases from V and 4 from J; bases not matched to a gene: 18. Germline V gene sequence: CDR1 MDHEN, CDR2 SYDVKM. The CDR3 reads CASSPAPTGGSGDNEKLFF. The CDR3 region has the DNA TGTGCCAGCAGCCCCGCCCCGACAGGGGGGAGCGGGGATAATGAAAAACTGTTTTTT.

V and J are TRBV7-8 and TRBJ2-3; TRBD1 aligns across 7 bases. The CDR3 length is 16 residues. In germline, CDR1 is SGHVS, CDR2 FQNEAQ. After removal of 4 bases from V and 4 bases from J, the junction contained 11 bases not matched to a gene. This CDR3 reads CASSYTGTAGADTQYF. The CDR3 DNA is TGTGCCAGCAGCTATACCGGGACAGCTGGGGCAGATACGCAGTATTTT.

Concerning this clone: The same CDR3 also results from other DNA sequences found in this sample. The chain is built from TRBV25-1 and TRBJ2-3, with no clear D. Trimming shortened V by 1 base and J by 3 bases, and 5 bases separated the two germline ends. The CDR3 totals 13 residues. Germline V gene lookup returns CDR1 MGHDK and CDR2 SYGVNS. The CDR3 here is CASSEFGTDTQYF. The CDR3 DNA follows: TGTGCCAGCAGTGAATTCGGTACAGATACGCAGTATTTT.

This chain links TRBV9 with TRBJ2-7, with D unclear. This CDR3 has 15 residues. Germline CDR1 is SGDLS and CDR2 is YYNGEE. V dropped 0 bases and J dropped 1 base, with 11 bases sitting between them. CDR3 coding DNA: TGTGCCAGCAGCGTAGGGGCTACGTGGTCCTACGAGCAGTACTTC. Protein sequence: CASSVGATWSYEQYF. Using reference TRBV9 and TRBJ2-7 for the parts outside the CDR3, the full variable domain is DSGVTQTPKHLITATGQRVTLRCSPRSGDLSVYWYQQSLDQGLQFLIQYYNGEERAKGNILERFSAQQFPDLHSELNLSSLELGDSALYFCASSVGATWSYEQYFGPGTRLTVT.

The rearrangement joins TRBV5-1 to TRBJ1-1; tentative D call: TRBD1 (5 bases). The V end lost 4 bases, the J end lost 5 bases, and 18 bases lay between the germline ends. The CDR3 totals 15 residues. CDR1 is SGHRS, CDR2 YFSETQ, per germline. The CDR3 DNA is TGCGCCAGCAGCGCGAGGGGAGGTTTGGGGACTGAAGCTTTCTTT. Protein product: CASSARGGLGTEAFF.

This chain links TRBV28 with TRBJ1-4, with 7 bases lining up with TRBD1. The germline gives CDR1 MDHEN, CDR2 SYDVKM. J was trimmed by 11 bases and V by 6 bases; bases with no gene match: 15. The CDR3 runs to 15 residues. CDR3 nucleotide sequence: TGTGCCAGCAGGCGACAGGGTGGCGAAGGGGAGAAACTGTTTTTT. Amino acids: CASRRQGGEGEKLFF.

This clone was seen once. This same CDR3 is encoded by further DNA sequences in the sample. The chain recombines TRBV6-5 with TRBJ1-5; D is ambiguous. The length of the CDR3 is 14 residues. The germline V gene encodes CDR1 MNHEY and CDR2 SVGAGI. The V end lost 0 bases, the J end lost 4 bases, and 7 bases lay between the germline ends. As DNA, the CDR3 is TGTGCCAGCAGTTACTCGGGGTCTAATCAGCCCCAGCATTTT. This encodes CASSYSGSNQPQHF.

J is TRBJ1-1 and V is TRBV7-2; D might be TRBD1 (6 bases). CDR1 is SGHTA and CDR2 is FQGNSA in the germline V gene. This CDR3 has 15 amino acids. Trimming pared 7 bases from V and 4 bases from J, leaving 19 bases between. CDR3 nucleotides: TGTGCCAGCATCCCTTGGTGGGGCAGGGGCACTGAAGCTTTCTTT. This codes for CASIPWWGRGTEAFF.

The chain is built from TRBV19 and TRBJ2-1; 7 bases are shared with TRBD1. V dropped 6 bases and J dropped 9; count of bases not matched to a gene: 11. Germline CDR1 LNHDA, CDR2 SQIVND (reference sequence). The CDR3 has 14 residues. The CDR3: CASRLRDSRGEQFF. The CDR3 DNA follows: TGTGCCAGTAGGCTCCGGGACAGTAGGGGTGAGCAGTTCTTC.

CDR3 residues: CASSEGGRVTDTQYF. For the CDR3, the DNA is TGCGCCAGCAGTGAAGGCGGGAGGGTCACAGATACGCAGTATTTT. The chain has TRBV10-2 and TRBJ2-3; 9 nucleotides agree with TRBD2. The V gene's germline CDR1 is WSHSY and CDR2 SAAADI. The junction had 3 bases not matched to a gene; V was cut back by 3 bases and J by 2 bases. The CDR3 runs to 15 residues.

This clone came up once. The chain links TRBV30 to TRBJ2-2; TRBD2 agrees at 10 bases. Per the germline V gene, CDR1 is GTSNPN and CDR2 is SVGIG (reference sequence). The CDR3 has 15 amino acids. After removal of 5 bases from V and 4 bases from J, the junction contained 7 bases not matched to a gene. CDR3 DNA: TGTGCCTGGTTTCCGGGACTAGCGCGCACCGGGGAGCTGTTTTTT. This translates into CAWFPGLARTGELFF.

V usage is TRBV14 and J usage is TRBJ1-2; no reliable D call. This CDR3 region has 12 residues. V lost 2 bases and J 8 bases, leaving 9 bases between the germline ends. Germline V CDR1 and CDR2: SGHDN, FVKESK. This CDR3 is CASSQSGVGYTF. In DNA form, the CDR3 reads TGTGCCAGCAGCCAATCGGGTGTAGGCTACACCTTC.

The V gene is TRBV5-1, the J gene TRBJ2-3, with a tentative D call TRBD2 (5 bases). Trimming removed 8 bases from V and 3 bases from J, with 16 bases in between. Germline CDR1 and CDR2: SGHRS and YFSETQ. The CDR3 contains 14 residues. The CDR3 bases are TGCGCCAGTTCGCTGCTCGGGGTGACAGATACGCAGTATTTT. Encoded protein: CASSLLGVTDTQYF.

This chain links TRBV27 with TRBJ2-7; 7 bases agree with TRBD1. The V gene's germline CDR1 is MNHEY and CDR2 SMNVEV (reference sequence). CDR3 length: 14 residues. The ends lost 5 bases at V and 2 bases at J; junction bases unmatched: 6. CDR3 nucleotides: TGTGCCAGCAGTAGATACAGGGGCCCCTACGAGCAGTACTTC. Its translation is CASSRYRGPYEQYF.

The chain uses TRBV27 and TRBJ2-4, with 7 bases fitting TRBD2. Trimming took 5 bases from V and 6 from J; bases not matched to a gene: 13. Germline-derived CDR1 and CDR2 are MNHEY and SMNVEV (reference sequence). This CDR3 is 16 amino acids long. The CDR3 is CASSPFGGGAINIQYF. In nucleotides, the CDR3 is TGTGCCAGCAGTCCGTTTGGCGGGGGAGCGATAAACATTCAGTACTTC.

The chain has TRBV5-4 and TRBJ1-1, with TRBD1 matching 7 bases. This CDR3 is built from 15 residues. The germline gives CDR1 SGHNT, CDR2 YYREEE (reference sequence). With 4 bases clipped from V and 4 bases from J, the junction kept 10 bases outside the gene matches. The DNA for the CDR3 is TGTGCCAGCAGCAAGACGACAGGGTTGGCCACTGAAGCTTTCTTT. Its protein is CASSKTTGLATEAFF.